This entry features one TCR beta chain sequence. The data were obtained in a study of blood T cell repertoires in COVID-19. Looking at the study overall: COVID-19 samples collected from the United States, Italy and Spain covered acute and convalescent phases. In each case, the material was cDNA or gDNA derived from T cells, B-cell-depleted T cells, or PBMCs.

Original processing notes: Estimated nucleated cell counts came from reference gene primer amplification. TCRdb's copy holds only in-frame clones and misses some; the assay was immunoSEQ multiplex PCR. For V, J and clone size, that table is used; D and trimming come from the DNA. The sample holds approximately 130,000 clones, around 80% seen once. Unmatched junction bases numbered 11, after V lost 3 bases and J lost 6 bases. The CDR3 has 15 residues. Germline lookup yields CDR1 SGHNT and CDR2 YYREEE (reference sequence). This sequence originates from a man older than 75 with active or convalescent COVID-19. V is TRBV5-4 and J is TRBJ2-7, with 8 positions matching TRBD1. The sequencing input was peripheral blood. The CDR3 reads CASSYRGSPGSEQYF. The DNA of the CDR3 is TGTGCCAGCAGCTACAGGGGGTCCCCGGGGTCCGAGCAGTACTTC.